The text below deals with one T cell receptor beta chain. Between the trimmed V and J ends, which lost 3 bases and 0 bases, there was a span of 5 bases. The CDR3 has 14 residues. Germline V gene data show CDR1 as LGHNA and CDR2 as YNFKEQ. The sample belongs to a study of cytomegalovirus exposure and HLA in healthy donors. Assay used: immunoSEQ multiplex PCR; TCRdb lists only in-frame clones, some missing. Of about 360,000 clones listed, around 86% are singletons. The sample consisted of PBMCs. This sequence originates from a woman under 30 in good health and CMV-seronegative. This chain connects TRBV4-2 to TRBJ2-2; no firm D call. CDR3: CASSQSANTGELFF. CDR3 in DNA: TGTGCCAGCAGCCAGTCGGCGAACACCGGGGAGCTGTTTTTT.